Sequencing of this T cell receptor (beta chain) was carried out in a study of CD8 T cells in ankylosing spondylitis. Study results and caveats: Disease-associated clones were reportedly significantly overrepresented in matched ankylosing spondylitis synovial fluid. Disease-linked clones bore a CD8+ phenotype and were relatively rare in peripheral blood. For ankylosing spondylitis blood, a TCR beta motif of fewer than 10 highly homologous variants appeared characteristic.

V dropped 2 bases and J dropped 2; count of bases not matched to a gene: 3. In germline, CDR1 is DFQATT, CDR2 SNEGSKA (reference sequence). The length of the CDR3 is 15 residues. Making the TCR beta libraries involved quantitative 5'-RACE with molecular barcodes. MiXCR was run by TCRdb on the 5' RACE reads, yielding one entry per CDR3 protein. The sample yields 350,000 to 450,000 distinct CDR3 sequences, roughly 22% seen once. Points on this clonotype: The target antigen is unknown.

Sequenced input: blood, either unsorted or a sorted T cell fraction (not recorded which). This sequence joins TRBV20-1 and TRBJ1-6; TRBD1 matches at 7 bases. The TCR comes from a male donor with ankylosing spondylitis or in good health (not recorded which). This chain's CDR3 is CSARPRGTYNSPLHF. CDR3 DNA sequence: TGCAGTGCTAGACCCAGGGGGACCTATAATTCACCCCTCCACTTT.